The T cell receptor beta chain described here comes from a study of blood T cell repertoires in COVID-19. Study in general: Sources were T cells, B-cell-depleted T cells, or PBMCs; the material itself was cDNA or gDNA.

Method: immunoSEQ multiplex PCR; TCRdb's copy keeps in-frame clones and lacks some. The sample consists of under 250,000 clones, roughly four fifths of them appearing once. Unmatched junction bases numbered 5, after V lost 2 bases and J lost 6 bases. The CDR3 has 15 amino acids. Per the germline V gene, CDR1 is SGDLS and CDR2 is YYNGEE. Sequencing input: peripheral blood. The TCR sequence derives from a woman between 40 and 55 years old with acute or convalescent COVID-19. This chain joins TRBV9 and TRBJ1-1; 12 bases agree with TRBD1. As DNA, the CDR3 is TGTGCCAGCAGCGTGGGACAGGGGGCGGCGTCTGAAGCTTTCTTT. Translated, it gives CASSVGQGAASEAFF.